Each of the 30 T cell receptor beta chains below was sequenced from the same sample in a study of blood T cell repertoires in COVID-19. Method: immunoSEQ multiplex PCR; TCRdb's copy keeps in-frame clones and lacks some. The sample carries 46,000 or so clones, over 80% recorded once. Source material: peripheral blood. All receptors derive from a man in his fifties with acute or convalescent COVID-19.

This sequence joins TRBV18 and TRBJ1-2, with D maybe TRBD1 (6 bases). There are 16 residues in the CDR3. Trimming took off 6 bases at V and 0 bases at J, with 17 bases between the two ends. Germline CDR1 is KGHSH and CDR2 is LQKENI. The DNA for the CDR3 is TGTGCCAGCTCCCCCGACAGGCCGGGTACTAACTATGGCTACACCTTC. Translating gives CASSPDRPGTNYGYTF.

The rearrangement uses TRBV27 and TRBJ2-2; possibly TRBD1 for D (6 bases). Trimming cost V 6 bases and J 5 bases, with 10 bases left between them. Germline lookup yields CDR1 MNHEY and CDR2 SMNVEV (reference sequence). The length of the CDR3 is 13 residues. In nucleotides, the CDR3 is TGTGCCAGCAGAAATCAGGGGACCGGGGAGCTGTTTTTT. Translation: CASRNQGTGELFF.

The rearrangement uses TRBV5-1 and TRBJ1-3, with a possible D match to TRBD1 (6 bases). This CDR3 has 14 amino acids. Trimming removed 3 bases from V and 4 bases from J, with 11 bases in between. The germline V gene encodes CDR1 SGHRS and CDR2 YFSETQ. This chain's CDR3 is CASSSPGDGNTIYF. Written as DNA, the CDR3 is TGCGCCAGCAGCTCCCCAGGGGACGGAAACACCATATATTTT. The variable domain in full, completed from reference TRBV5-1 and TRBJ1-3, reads KAGVTQTPRYLIKTRGQQVTLSCSPISGHRSVSWYQQTPGQGLQFLFEYFSETQRNKGNFPGRFSGRQFSNSRSEMNVSTLELGDSALYLCASSSPGDGNTIYFGEGSWLTVV.

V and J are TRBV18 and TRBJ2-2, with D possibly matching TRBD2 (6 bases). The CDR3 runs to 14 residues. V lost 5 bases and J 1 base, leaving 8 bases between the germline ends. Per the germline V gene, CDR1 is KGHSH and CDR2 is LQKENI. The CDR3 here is CASSFSGNTGELFF. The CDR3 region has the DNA TGTGCCAGCTCATTTAGCGGGAACACCGGGGAGCTGTTTTTT.

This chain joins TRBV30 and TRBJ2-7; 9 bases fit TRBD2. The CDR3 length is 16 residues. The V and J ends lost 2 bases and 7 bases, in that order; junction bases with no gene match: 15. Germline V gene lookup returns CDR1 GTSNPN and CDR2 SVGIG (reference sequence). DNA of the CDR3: TGTGCCTGGAGTACCCCATGGGCTAGCGGGGTTGGGGAGCAGTACTTC. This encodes CAWSTPWASGVGEQYF.

The CDR3 spells CASSPGQGHQPQHF. CDR3 DNA sequence: TGTGCCAGCAGCCCAGGACAGGGTCATCAGCCCCAGCATTTT. V and J are TRBV5-6 and TRBJ1-5; 8 positions agree with TRBD1. CDR3 length: 14 amino acids. Germline loops: CDR1 SGHDT, CDR2 YYEEEE. V lost 4 bases, J lost 5 bases, and 5 bases stayed unmatched.

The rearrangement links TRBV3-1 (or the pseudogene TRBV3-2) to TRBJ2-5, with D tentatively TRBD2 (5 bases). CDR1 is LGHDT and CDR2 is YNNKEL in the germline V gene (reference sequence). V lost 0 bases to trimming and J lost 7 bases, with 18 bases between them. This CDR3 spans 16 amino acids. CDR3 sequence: CASSQDVGENFGTQYF. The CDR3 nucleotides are TGTGCCAGCAGCCAAGATGTCGGGGAGAACTTCGGGACCCAGTACTTC.

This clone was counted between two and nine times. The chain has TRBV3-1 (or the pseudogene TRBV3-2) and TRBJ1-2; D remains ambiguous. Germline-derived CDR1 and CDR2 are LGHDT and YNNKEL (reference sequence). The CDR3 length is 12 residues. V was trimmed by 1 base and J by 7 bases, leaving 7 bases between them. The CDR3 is CASSQVPSGYTF. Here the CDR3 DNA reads TGTGCCAGCAGCCAAGTTCCGAGTGGCTACACCTTC.

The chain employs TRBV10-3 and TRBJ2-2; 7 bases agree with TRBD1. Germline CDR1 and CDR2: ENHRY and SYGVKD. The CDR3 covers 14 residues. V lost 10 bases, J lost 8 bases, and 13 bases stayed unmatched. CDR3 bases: TGTGCCACCAAAACCGACAGGGAATTTGGGGAGCTGTTTTTT. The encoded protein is CATKTDREFGELFF.

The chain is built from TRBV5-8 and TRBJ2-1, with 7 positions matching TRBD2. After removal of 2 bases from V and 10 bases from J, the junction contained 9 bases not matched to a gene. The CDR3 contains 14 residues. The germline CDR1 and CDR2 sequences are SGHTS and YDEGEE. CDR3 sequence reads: CASSLREGLQEQFF. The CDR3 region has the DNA TGTGCCAGCAGCTTACGTGAGGGACTACAGGAGCAGTTCTTC.

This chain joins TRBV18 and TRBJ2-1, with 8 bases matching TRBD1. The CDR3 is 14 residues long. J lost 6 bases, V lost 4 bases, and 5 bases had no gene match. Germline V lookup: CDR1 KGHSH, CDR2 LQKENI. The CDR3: CASSLRTGPNEQFF. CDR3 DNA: TGTGCCAGCTCACTAAGGACAGGGCCCAATGAGCAGTTCTTC.

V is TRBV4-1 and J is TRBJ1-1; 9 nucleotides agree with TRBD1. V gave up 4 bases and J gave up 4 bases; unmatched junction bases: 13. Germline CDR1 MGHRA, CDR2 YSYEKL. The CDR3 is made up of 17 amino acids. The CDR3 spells CASSLHSPGQGITEAFF. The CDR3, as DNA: TGCGCCAGCAGCCTACACTCCCCGGGACAGGGCATCACTGAAGCTTTCTTT.

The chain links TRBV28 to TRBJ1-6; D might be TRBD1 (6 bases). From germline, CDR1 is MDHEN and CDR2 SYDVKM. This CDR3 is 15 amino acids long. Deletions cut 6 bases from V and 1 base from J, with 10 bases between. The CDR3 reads CASRQGFSYNSPLHF. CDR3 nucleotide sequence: TGTGCCAGCAGACAGGGTTTTTCCTATAATTCACCCCTCCACTTT.

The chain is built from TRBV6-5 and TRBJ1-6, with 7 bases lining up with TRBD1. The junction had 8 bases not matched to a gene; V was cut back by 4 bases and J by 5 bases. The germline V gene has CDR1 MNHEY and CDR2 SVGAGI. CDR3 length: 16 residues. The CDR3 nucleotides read TGTGCCAGCAGTTCACGGACAGGCTCAAATAATTCACCCCTCCACTTT. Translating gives CASSSRTGSNNSPLHF.

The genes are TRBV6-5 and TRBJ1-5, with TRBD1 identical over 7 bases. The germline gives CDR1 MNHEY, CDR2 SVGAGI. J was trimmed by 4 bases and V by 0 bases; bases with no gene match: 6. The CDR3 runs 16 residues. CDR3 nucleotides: TGTGCCAGCAGTTACTCCGCAGGGGGAGTGAATCAGCCCCAGCATTTT. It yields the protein CASSYSAGGVNQPQHF.

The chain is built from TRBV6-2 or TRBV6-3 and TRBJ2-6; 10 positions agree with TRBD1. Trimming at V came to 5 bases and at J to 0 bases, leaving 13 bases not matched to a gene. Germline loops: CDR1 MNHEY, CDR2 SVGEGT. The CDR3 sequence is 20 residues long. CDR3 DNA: TGTGCCAGCAGTCTCCAAATAGGACAGGGGGGAAGCTCTGGGGCCAACGTCCTGACTTTC. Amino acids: CASSLQIGQGGSSGANVLTF.

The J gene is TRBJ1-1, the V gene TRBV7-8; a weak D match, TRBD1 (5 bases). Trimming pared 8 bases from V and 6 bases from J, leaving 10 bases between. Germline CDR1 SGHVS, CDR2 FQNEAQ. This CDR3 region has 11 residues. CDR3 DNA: TGTGCCAGCGGGGGAGGGGCTGAAGCTTTCTTT. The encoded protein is CASGGGAEAFF.

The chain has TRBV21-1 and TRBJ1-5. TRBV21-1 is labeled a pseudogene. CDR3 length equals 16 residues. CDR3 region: CASSKEYPPSHQPQHF. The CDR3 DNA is TGTGCCAGCAGCAAAGAATATCCCCCTAGTCATCAGCCCCAGCATTTT.

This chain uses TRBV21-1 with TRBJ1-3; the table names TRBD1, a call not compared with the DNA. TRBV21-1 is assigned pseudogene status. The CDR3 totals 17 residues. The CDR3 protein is CASSKSRQGGSGNTIYF. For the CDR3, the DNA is TGTGCCAGCAGCAAAAGTCGACAGGGAGGCTCTGGAAACACCATATATTTT.

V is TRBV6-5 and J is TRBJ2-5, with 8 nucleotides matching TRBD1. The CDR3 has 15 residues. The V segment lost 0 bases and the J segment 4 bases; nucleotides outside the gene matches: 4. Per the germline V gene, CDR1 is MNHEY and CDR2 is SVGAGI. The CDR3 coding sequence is TGTGCCAGCAGTTACTCGCCGGACAGGGCAGAGACCCAGTACTTC. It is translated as CASSYSPDRAETQYF.

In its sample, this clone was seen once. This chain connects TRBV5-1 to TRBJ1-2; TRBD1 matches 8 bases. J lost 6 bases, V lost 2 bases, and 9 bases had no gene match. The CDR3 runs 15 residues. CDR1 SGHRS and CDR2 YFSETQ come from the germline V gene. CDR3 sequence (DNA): TGCGCCAGCAGCTTTCAGGGGGCGGGTGGAAATGGCTACACCTTC. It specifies CASSFQGAGGNGYTF.

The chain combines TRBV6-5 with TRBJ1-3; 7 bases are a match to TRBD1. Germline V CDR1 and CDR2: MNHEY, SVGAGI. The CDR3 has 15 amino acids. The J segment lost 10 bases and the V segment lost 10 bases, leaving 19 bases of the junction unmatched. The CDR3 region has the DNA TGTGCCATTCAAATGGGGGTGAAGACAGGGAGGACCATATATTTT. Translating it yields CAIQMGVKTGRTIYF.

The CDR3 spells CASSPSASGHTGELFF. CDR3 sequence (DNA): TGCGCCAGCAGCCCGTCGGCTAGCGGACACACCGGGGAGCTGTTTTTT. The V gene is TRBV5-1, the J gene TRBJ2-2; 7 bases align to TRBD2. With 4 bases clipped from V and 3 bases from J, the junction kept 9 bases outside the gene matches. Germline assignment: CDR1 SGHRS and CDR2 YFSETQ. This CDR3 has 16 residues.

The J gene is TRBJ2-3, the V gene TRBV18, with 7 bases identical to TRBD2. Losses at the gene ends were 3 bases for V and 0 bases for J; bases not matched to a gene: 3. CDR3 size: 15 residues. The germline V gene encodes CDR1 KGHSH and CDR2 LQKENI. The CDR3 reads CASSPAGESTDTQYF. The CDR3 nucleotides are TGTGCCAGCTCACCTGCGGGGGAGAGCACAGATACGCAGTATTTT.

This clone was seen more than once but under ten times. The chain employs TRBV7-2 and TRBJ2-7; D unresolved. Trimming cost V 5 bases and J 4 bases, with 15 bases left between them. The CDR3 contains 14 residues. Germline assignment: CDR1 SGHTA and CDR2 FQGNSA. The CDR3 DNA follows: TGTGCCAGCAGCCGTGACTCGAAATATTACGAGCAGTACTTC. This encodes CASSRDSKYYEQYF.

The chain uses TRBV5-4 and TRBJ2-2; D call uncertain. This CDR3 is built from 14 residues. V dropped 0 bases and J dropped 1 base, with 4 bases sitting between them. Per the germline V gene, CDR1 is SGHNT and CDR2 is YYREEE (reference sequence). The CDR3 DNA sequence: TGTGCCAGCAGCTTGGAGAGGAACACCGGGGAGCTGTTTTTT. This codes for CASSLERNTGELFF.

CDR3 amino acids: CASSPLDGGNTEAFF. The CDR3 coding sequence is TGTGCCAGCTCACCGCTTGACGGGGGGAACACTGAAGCTTTCTTT. The V call is TRBV18, the J call TRBJ1-1; TRBD1 might be the D (5 bases). Trimming left V 3 bases short and J 1 base short, with 12 bases between. The CDR3 sequence is 15 residues long. The germline gives CDR1 KGHSH, CDR2 LQKENI.

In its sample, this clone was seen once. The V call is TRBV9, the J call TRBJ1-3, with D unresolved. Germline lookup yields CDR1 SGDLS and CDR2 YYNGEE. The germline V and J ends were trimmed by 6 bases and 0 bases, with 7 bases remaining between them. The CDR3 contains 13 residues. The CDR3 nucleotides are TGTGCCAGCACCACAGACTCTGGAAACACCATATATTTT. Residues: CASTTDSGNTIYF.

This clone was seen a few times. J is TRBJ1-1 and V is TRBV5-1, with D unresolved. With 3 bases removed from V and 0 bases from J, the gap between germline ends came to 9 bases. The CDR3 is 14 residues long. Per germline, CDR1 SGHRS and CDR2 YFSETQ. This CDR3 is CASSYDNMNTEAFF. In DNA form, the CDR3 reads TGCGCCAGCAGCTACGACAACATGAACACTGAAGCTTTCTTT.

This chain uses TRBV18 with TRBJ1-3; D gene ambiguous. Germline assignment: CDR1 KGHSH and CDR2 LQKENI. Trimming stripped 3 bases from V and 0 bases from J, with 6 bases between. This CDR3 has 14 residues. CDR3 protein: CASSPGVSGNTIYF. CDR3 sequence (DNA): TGTGCCAGCTCACCGGGAGTCTCTGGAAACACCATATATTTT.